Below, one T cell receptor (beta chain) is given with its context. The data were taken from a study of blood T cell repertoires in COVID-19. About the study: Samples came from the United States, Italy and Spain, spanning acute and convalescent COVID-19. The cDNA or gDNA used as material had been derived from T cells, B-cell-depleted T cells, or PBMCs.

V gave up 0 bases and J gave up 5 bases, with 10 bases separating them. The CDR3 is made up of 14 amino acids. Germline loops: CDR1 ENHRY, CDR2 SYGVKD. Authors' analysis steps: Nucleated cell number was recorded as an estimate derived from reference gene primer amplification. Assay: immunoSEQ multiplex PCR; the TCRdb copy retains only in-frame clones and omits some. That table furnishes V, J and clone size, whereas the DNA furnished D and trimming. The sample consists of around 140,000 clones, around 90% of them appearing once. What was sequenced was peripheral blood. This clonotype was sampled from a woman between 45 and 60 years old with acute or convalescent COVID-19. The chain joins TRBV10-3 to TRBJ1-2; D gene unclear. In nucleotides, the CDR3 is TGTGCCATCAGTGAGTCGGAAGGGAGTTATGGCTACACCTTC. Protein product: CAISESEGSYGYTF.